This T cell receptor (beta chain) was documented in a study of T cells in Graves' hyperthyroidism and ophthalmopathy. The study, taken as a whole, reports: A 13 V-J model separated ophthalmopathy from stable hyperthyroidism.

V was shortened by 6 bases and J by 9 bases, with 20 bases between the two germline ends. The CDR3 has 14 residues. The germline gives CDR1 SNHLY, CDR2 FYNNEI. Amplification targeted TCR beta CDR3 regions from RNA transcripts. RT-PCR in the first round (using the HTBI primer set) targeted the TCR CDR3. One entry per CDR3 protein, called by TCRdb with MiXCR from the multiplex PCR reads. This sample carries 550,000 to 700,000 distinct CDR3 sequences, approximately 44% of them seen once, and the ten largest clones take 15% to 20%. Points on this clonotype: The antigen remains undetermined.

The V and J genes are TRBV2 and TRBJ2-5, with D maybe TRBD1 (6 bases). Sequencing used peripheral blood or thyroid tissue (not recorded which). The TCR sequence derives from an adult woman with Graves' disease, either hyperthyroidism or ophthalmopathy (not recorded which). For the CDR3, the DNA is TGTGCCAGCAGCCTCGGACAGAACGAACCGCCCCAGTACTTC. It translates to CASSLGQNEPPQYF.